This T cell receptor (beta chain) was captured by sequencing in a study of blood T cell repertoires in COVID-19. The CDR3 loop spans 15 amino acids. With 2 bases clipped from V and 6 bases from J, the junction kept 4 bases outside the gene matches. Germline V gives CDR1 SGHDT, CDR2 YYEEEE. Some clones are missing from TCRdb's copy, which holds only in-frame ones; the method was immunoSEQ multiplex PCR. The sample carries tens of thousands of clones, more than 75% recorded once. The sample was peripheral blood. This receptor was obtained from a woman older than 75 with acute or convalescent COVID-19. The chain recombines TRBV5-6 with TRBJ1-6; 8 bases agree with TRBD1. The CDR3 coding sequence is TGTGCCAGCAGCTTTTGGACAGGGATTAATTCACCCCTCCACTTT. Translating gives CASSFWTGINSPLHF.